Following are 3 T cell receptor beta chains from one sample sequenced in a study. Each CDR3 protein gets one entry after TCRdb re-called the 5' RACE reads with MiXCR. Of fewer than 13,000 distinct CDR3 sequences in the sample, 17% were seen once. The sorted Tregs were CD4+CD25+CD127-/low cells. The sequencing input was Tregs sorted from a lymph node. Every receptor here comes from a female donor with breast cancer.

This clonotype was observed a few times. A much more abundant neighbour one base away suggests this may be a read error. The V call is TRBV7-2, the J call TRBJ1-2; the D is unclear. Germline lookup yields CDR1 SGHTA and CDR2 FQGNSA. Trimming stripped 7 bases from V and 7 bases from J, with 16 bases between. This CDR3 comprises 13 residues. For the CDR3, the DNA is TGTGCCAGCAACTTCGCGGGTTCCAGTGGCTACACCTTC. It translates to CASNFAGSSGYTF.

Relative to its sample, this clonotype is medium-sized (0.01 to 0.1%). J is TRBJ2-1 and V is TRBV4-3; D ambiguous. With 0 bases removed from V and 7 bases from J, the gap between germline ends came to 7 bases. The V gene's germline CDR1 is LGHNA and CDR2 YSLEER. The CDR3 length is 13 residues. CDR3 region: CASSQDIWNEQFF. CDR3 sequence (DNA): TGCGCCAGCAGCCAAGACATTTGGAATGAGCAGTTCTTC.

This clonotype rates as medium-sized. This rearrangement joins TRBV28 to TRBJ2-5; D unresolved. This CDR3 has 11 residues. V lost 6 bases, J lost 5 bases, and 7 bases lay in between. The germline CDR1 and CDR2 sequences are MDHEN and SYDVKM. DNA of the CDR3: TGTGCCAGCAGCGCAGGCGAGACCCAGTACTTC. Residues: CASSAGETQYF.